Listed here are 20 T cell receptor beta chains from one sample, sequenced in a study of T cells in Graves' hyperthyroidism and ophthalmopathy. RNA transcripts were the template for amplifying TCR beta CDR3 regions. The HTBI primer set was used in a first-round RT-PCR of the TCR CDR3. TCRdb reanalysed the multiplex PCR reads using MiXCR and keeps one entry per CDR3 protein. The table records 340,000 or so distinct CDR3 sequences, roughly 15% of them present only once. The specimen sequenced was blood. These TCRs come from a young man with Graves' hyperthyroidism.

The chain joins TRBV19 to TRBJ1-5; unclear D gene. The germline V gene encodes CDR1 LNHDA and CDR2 SQIVND (reference sequence). There are 13 residues in the CDR3. Trimming pared 1 base from V and 15 bases from J, leaving 16 bases between. CDR3 DNA: TGTGCCAGTAGTATAGGGAGCGGCACGGATCGGCATTTT. Amino acid sequence: CASSIGSGTDRHF.

In this sample, this clonotype turned up many times. The genes are TRBV18 and TRBJ2-7; tentative D call: TRBD2 (6 bases). V gave up 3 bases and J gave up 6 bases, with 21 bases separating them. This CDR3 region has 16 residues. Germline CDR1 is KGHSH and CDR2 is LQKENI. CDR3 protein: CASSPGAGPLGGEQYF. The CDR3 coding sequence is TGTGCCAGCTCACCTGGAGCAGGCCCCCTGGGAGGCGAGCAGTACTTC.

This clonotype was seen ten or more times. The chain uses TRBV3-1 and TRBJ2-1; TRBD2 aligns across 8 bases. The CDR3 runs 20 residues. The V and J ends lost 0 bases and 0 bases, in that order; junction bases with no gene match: 13. Germline V lookup: CDR1 LGHDT, CDR2 YNNKEL (reference sequence). The CDR3 sequence is CASSQEISGRALSSYNEQFF. In nucleotides, the CDR3 is TGTGCCAGCAGCCAAGAAATAAGCGGGAGAGCCTTAAGCTCCTACAATGAGCAGTTCTTC.

This clonotype appeared many times. The chain carries TRBV5-5 and TRBJ2-1; D perhaps matches TRBD1 (6 bases). The V end lost 4 bases, the J end lost 9 bases, and 23 bases lay between the germline ends. The germline V gene encodes CDR1 SGHKS and CDR2 YYEKEE (reference sequence). The length of the CDR3 is 16 residues. The chain's CDR3 is CASSPGNRVVDFEQFF. The CDR3 region has the DNA TGTGCCAGCAGCCCGGGGAACAGGGTGGTTGACTTTGAGCAGTTCTTC.

The chain is built from TRBV5-4 and TRBJ2-7; D is unresolved. Trimming took off 2 bases at V and 6 bases at J, with 15 bases between the two ends. The CDR3 has 14 residues. The germline gives CDR1 SGHNT, CDR2 YYREEE (reference sequence). The CDR3 DNA reads TGTGCCAGCAGCTTCAGGCGGAGCCCGGGCGAGCAGTACTTC. This encodes CASSFRRSPGEQYF.

Many counts were recorded for this clonotype. The rearrangement links TRBV2 to TRBJ2-5; D might be TRBD2 (6 bases). Germline CDR1 SNHLY, CDR2 FYNNEI. Trimming pared 8 bases from V and 3 bases from J, leaving 13 bases between. The CDR3 is 13 amino acids. CDR3 sequence reads: CASGSGSEETQYF. The CDR3 region has the DNA TGTGCCAGCGGGTCCGGGAGCGAAGAGACCCAGTACTTC.

This clonotype was picked up many times. The chain joins TRBV20-1 to TRBJ1-5; possibly TRBD1 for D (6 bases). In germline, CDR1 is DFQATT, CDR2 SNEGSKA (reference sequence). Between the trimmed V and J ends, which lost 5 bases and 2 bases, there was a span of 25 bases. This CDR3 has 18 amino acids. The CDR3 sequence: CSARAPGQLMYGNQPQHF. CDR3 DNA: TGCAGTGCTCGCGCCCCAGGACAGTTGATGTACGGCAATCAGCCCCAGCATTTT.

This clonotype was detected only a few times. Possible read error: a much larger clone is one base away. This chain uses TRBV5-1 with TRBJ2-1; D unclear. This CDR3 region has 15 residues. V lost 4 bases to trimming and J lost 2 bases, with 13 bases between them. Germline V gene data show CDR1 as SGHRS and CDR2 as YFSETQ. For the CDR3, the DNA is TGCGCCAGCAGCGGACCGGGCCTCCCCTACAATGAGCAGTTCTTC. Translated, it gives CASSGPGLPYNEQFF.

This clonotype has ten or more counts. The chain links TRBV12-3 or TRBV12-4 to TRBJ2-1; weak D call: TRBD1 (7 bases). V was pared by 7 bases and J by 7 bases, with 26 bases between. This CDR3 region has 17 residues. CDR3 loop: CASTPGRGDFFGNEQFF. The CDR3 bases are TGTGCCAGCACCCCGGGCAGGGGGGATTTCTTTGGGAATGAGCAGTTCTTC.

This clonotype was seen ten or more times. CDR3 sequence reads: CASSPGAGELFF. CDR3 coding DNA: TGTGCCAGCAGCCCCGGGGCCGGGGAGCTGTTTTTT. The chain carries TRBV3-1 and TRBJ2-2; TRBD2 is a possible D gene (5 bases). CDR1 and CDR2 from the germline V gene are LGHDT and YNNKEL (reference sequence). V gave up 4 bases and J gave up 6 bases, with 6 bases separating them. The CDR3 extends over 12 amino acids. The entire variable domain, with the rest obtained from reference TRBV3-1 and TRBJ2-2, is as follows: DTAVSQTPKYLVTQMGNDKSIKCEQNLGHDTMYWYKQDSKKFLKIMFSYNNKELIINETVPNRFSPKSPDKAHLNLHINSLELGDSAVYFCASSPGAGELFFGEGSRLTVL.

This chain uses TRBV28 with TRBJ2-1; no clear D gene. V dropped 5 bases and J dropped 4 bases, with 9 bases sitting between them. The CDR3 runs to 13 residues. Germline V gene lookup returns CDR1 MDHEN and CDR2 SYDVKM. CDR3 sequence: CASSPHGYNEQFF. The CDR3 DNA follows: TGTGCCAGCAGTCCCCACGGGTACAATGAGCAGTTCTTC.

At least ten counts were recorded for this clonotype. The chain links TRBV7-3 to TRBJ1-1, with 7 positions matching TRBD1. Germline V lookup: CDR1 SGHTA, CDR2 FQGTGA. The trim removed 4 bases at V and 4 bases at J, leaving 9 bases unmatched. The CDR3 extends over 15 amino acids. The CDR3 coding sequence is TGTGCCAGCAGCTCCGCCGGGACAGCCAGCACTGAAGCTTTCTTT. This codes for CASSSAGTASTEAFF.

This clonotype was recorded at least ten times. The CDR3 DNA is TGTGCCAGCAGCTTAGCGGGAGCCCGGGAGCTGTTTTTT. Encoded protein: CASSLAGARELFF. This chain connects TRBV11-2 to TRBJ2-2, with a possible D match to TRBD2 (6 bases). Trimming stripped 1 base from V and 9 bases from J, with 9 bases between. The V gene's germline CDR1 is SGHAT and CDR2 FQNNGV. The CDR3 has 13 residues.

There are many counts of this clonotype. The chain is built from TRBV11-2 and TRBJ2-5; a weak D match, TRBD2 (7 bases). V lost 5 bases and J lost 5, with 21 bases in between. CDR1 and CDR2 from the germline V gene are SGHAT and FQNNGV. This CDR3 region has 16 residues. The CDR3 loop is CASSQGAGAPLETQYF. DNA for the CDR3: TGTGCCAGCAGCCAGGGTGCGGGGGCCCCCCTGGAGACCCAGTACTTC.

This clonotype was seen repeatedly, ten times or more. The J gene is TRBJ2-1, the V gene TRBV7-3; 8 nucleotides match TRBD2. Trimming removed 0 bases from V and 8 bases from J; junction bases left unmatched: 6. The length of the CDR3 is 15 residues. Germline loops: CDR1 SGHTA, CDR2 FQGTGA. Written as DNA, the CDR3 is TGTGCCAGCAGCTTAACGGGGGCGGGAGGTGATGAGCAGTTCTTC. Its translation: CASSLTGAGGDEQFF.

This clonotype was recorded a few times. One base away lies a much larger clone, so this may be a sequencing read error. Because it lacks the conserved phenylalanine or tryptophan at the end, this CDR3 is likely a read error. The genes are TRBV11-2 and TRBJ1-1; possibly TRBD1 for D (6 bases). Germline-derived CDR1 and CDR2 are SGHAT and FQNNGV. With 1 base removed from V and 7 bases from J, the gap between germline ends came to 13 bases. The CDR3 length is 14 residues. The CDR3: CASSLGRTAFEAFL. The DNA for the CDR3 is TGTGCCAGCAGCTTAGGCCGGACAGCCTTTGAAGCTTTCCTT.

This clonotype has a handful of counts. This rearrangement joins TRBV3-1 to TRBJ1-6; a possible D gene is TRBD1 (5 bases). From germline, CDR1 is LGHDT and CDR2 YNNKEL (reference sequence). This CDR3 is 14 amino acids long. Trimming shortened V by 2 bases and J by 8 bases, and 10 bases separated the two germline ends. CDR3 in DNA: TGTGCCAGCAGCCAATTACTCAGGGATTCACCCCTCCACTTT. Its protein product is CASSQLLRDSPLHF.

J is TRBJ2-7 and V is TRBV28; D is ambiguous. The germline CDR1 and CDR2 sequences are MDHEN and SYDVKM. V was clipped by 5 bases and J by 6 bases, with 5 bases between them. The CDR3 extends over 10 amino acids. CDR3 DNA: TGTGCCAGCAGTCACATCGAGCAGTACTTC. This translates into CASSHIEQYF.

This clonotype was observed a few times. The V gene is TRBV19, the J gene TRBJ1-2; D is perhaps TRBD1 (5 bases). V was shortened by 0 bases and J by 3 bases, with 8 bases between the two germline ends. This CDR3 is built from 14 residues. The germline CDR1 and CDR2 sequences are LNHDA and SQIVND (reference sequence). CDR3 coding DNA: TGTGCCAGTAGTATAGATGACAGCCACTATGGCTACACCTTC. Translation: CASSIDDSHYGYTF.

The genes are TRBV3-1 and TRBJ1-5; tentatively, D is TRBD1 (5 bases). The CDR3 runs to 15 residues. Germline values: CDR1 LGHDT, CDR2 YNNKEL (reference sequence). The ends were cut back, 4 bases at V and 7 bases at J, with 17 bases in the middle. CDR3 sequence: CASSLGGGGQQPQHF. The CDR3 DNA follows: TGTGCCAGCAGCCTTGGGGGGGGAGGGCAGCAGCCCCAGCATTTT.